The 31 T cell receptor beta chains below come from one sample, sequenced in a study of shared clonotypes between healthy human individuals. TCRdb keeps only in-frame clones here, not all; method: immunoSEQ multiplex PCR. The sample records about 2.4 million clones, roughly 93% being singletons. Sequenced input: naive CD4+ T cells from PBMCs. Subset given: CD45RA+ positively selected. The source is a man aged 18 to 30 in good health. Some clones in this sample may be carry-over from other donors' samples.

Here the CDR3 reads CASSETDSWGYTF. For the CDR3, the DNA is TGTGCCAGCAGTGAAACGGACTCTTGGGGCTACACCTTC. J is TRBJ1-2 and V is TRBV6-1; unclear D gene. The CDR3 consists of 13 residues. With 2 bases removed from V and 8 bases from J, the gap between germline ends came to 12 bases. CDR1 is MNHNS, CDR2 SASEGT, per germline.

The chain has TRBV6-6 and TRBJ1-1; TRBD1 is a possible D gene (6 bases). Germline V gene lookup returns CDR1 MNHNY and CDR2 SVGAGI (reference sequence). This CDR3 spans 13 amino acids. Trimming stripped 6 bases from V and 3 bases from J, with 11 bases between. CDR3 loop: CASRRGGYTEAFF. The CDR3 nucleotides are TGTGCCAGCAGGAGAGGGGGGTACACTGAAGCTTTCTTT.

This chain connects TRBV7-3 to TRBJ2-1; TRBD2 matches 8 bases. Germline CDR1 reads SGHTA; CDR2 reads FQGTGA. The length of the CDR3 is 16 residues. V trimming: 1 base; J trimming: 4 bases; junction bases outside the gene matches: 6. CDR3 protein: CASSLSRPSGYNEQFF. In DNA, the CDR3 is TGTGCCAGCAGCTTAAGTAGGCCTAGCGGGTACAATGAGCAGTTCTTC. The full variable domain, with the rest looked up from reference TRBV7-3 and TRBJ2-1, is GAGVSQTPSNKVTEKGKYVELRCDPISGHTALYWYRQSLGQGPEFLIYFQGTGAADDSGLPNDRFFAVRPEGSVSTLKIQRTERGDSAVYLCASSLSRPSGYNEQFFGPGTRLTVL.

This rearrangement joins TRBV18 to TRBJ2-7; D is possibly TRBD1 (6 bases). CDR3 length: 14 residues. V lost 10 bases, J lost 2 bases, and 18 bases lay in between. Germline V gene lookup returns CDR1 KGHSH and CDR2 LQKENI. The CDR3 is CATRPQGMTYEQYF. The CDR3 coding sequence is TGTGCCACCAGACCTCAGGGGATGACCTACGAGCAGTACTTC.

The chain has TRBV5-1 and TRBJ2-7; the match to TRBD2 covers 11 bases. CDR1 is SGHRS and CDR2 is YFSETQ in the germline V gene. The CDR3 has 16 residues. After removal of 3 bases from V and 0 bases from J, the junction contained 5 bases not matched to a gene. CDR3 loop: CASSSPTSGNSYEQYF. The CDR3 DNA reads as TGCGCCAGCAGCTCTCCGACTAGCGGGAACTCCTACGAGCAGTACTTC.

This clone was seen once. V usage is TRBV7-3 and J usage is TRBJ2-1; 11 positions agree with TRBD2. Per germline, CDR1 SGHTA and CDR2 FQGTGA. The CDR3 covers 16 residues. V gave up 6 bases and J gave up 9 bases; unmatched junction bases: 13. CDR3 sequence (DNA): TGTGCCAGCAGGCAAGGGACTAGCGGTACGGGCGGTGAGCAGTTCTTC. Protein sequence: CASRQGTSGTGGEQFF. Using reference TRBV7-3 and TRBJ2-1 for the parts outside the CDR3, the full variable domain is GAGVSQTPSNKVTEKGKYVELRCDPISGHTALYWYRQSLGQGPEFLIYFQGTGAADDSGLPNDRFFAVRPEGSVSTLKIQRTERGDSAVYLCASRQGTSGTGGEQFFGPGTRLTVL.

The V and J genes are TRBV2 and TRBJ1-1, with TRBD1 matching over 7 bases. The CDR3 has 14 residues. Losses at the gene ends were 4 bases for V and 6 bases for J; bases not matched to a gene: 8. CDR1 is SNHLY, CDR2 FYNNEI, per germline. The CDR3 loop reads CASSGEGAVAEAFF. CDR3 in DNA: TGTGCCAGCAGTGGAGAGGGGGCGGTCGCTGAAGCTTTCTTT.

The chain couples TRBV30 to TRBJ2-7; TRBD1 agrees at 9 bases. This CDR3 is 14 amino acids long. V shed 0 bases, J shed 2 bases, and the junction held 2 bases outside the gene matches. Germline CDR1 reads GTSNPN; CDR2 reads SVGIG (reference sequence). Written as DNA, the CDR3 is TGTGCCTGGAGTGTAAGGACAGGGGCCTACGAGCAGTACTTC. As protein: CAWSVRTGAYEQYF.

CDR3 sequence: CATRQDAYEQYF. The CDR3 DNA follows: TGTGCCACAAGACAGGACGCCTACGAGCAGTACTTC. The chain carries TRBV10-3 and TRBJ2-7; D perhaps matches TRBD1 (6 bases). Germline-derived CDR1 and CDR2 are ENHRY and SYGVKD. The germline V and J ends were trimmed by 10 bases and 2 bases, with 12 bases remaining between them. The CDR3 contains 12 residues.

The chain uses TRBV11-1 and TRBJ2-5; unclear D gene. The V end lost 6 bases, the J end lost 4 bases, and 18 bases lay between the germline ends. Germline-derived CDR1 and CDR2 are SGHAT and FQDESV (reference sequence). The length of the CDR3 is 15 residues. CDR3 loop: CASRITRTGPETQYF. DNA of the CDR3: TGTGCCAGCAGAATAACACGGACGGGCCCAGAGACCCAGTACTTC.

In DNA, the CDR3 is TGTGCCTGGAGTGTCTCAAGGGACTTCCTGGGCACACATCAGCCCCAGCATTTT. Its protein product is CAWSVSRDFLGTHQPQHF. This chain links TRBV30 with TRBJ1-5; a possible D gene is TRBD1 (5 bases). CDR1 is GTSNPN, CDR2 SVGIG, per germline (reference sequence). CDR3 length: 18 residues. V lost 0 bases and J lost 5, with 23 bases in between.

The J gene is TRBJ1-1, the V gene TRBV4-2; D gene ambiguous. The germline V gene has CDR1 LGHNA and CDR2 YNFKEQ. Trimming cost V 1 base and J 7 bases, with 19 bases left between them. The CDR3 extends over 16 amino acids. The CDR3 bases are TGTGCCAGCAGCCAAGGCCCCAGCCCGGTTTTTGGTGAAGCTTTCTTT. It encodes CASSQGPSPVFGEAFF.

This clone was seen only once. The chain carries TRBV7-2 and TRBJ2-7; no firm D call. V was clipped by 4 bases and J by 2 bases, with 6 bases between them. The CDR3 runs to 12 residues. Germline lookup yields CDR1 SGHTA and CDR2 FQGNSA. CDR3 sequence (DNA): TGTGCCAGCAGCTCAGGAGCCTACGAGCAGTACTTC. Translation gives CASSSGAYEQYF. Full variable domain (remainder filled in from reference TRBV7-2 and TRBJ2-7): GAGVSQSPSNKVTEKGKDVELRCDPISGHTALYWYRQSLGQGLEFLIYFQGNSAPDKSGLPSDRFSAERTGGSVSTLTIQRTQQEDSAVYLCASSSGAYEQYFGPGTRLTVT.

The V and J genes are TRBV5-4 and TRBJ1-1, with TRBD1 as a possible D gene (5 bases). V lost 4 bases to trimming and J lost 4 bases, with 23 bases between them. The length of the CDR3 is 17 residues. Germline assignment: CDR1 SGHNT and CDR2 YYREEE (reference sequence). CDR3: CASSRDPGTALGTEAFF. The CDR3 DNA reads TGTGCCAGCAGCCGTGACCCTGGGACCGCCTTAGGCACTGAAGCTTTCTTT.

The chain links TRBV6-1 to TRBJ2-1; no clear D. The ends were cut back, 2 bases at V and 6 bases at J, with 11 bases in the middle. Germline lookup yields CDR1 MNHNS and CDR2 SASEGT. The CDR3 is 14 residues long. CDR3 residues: CASSELPGPNEQFF. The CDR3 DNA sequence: TGTGCCAGCAGTGAATTGCCAGGCCCCAATGAGCAGTTCTTC.

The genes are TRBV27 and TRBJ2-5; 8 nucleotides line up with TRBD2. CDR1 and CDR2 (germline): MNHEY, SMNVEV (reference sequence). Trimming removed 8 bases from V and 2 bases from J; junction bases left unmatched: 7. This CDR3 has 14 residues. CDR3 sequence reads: CASQAGGPQETQYF. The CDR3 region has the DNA TGTGCCAGCCAGGCGGGGGGCCCTCAAGAGACCCAGTACTTC.

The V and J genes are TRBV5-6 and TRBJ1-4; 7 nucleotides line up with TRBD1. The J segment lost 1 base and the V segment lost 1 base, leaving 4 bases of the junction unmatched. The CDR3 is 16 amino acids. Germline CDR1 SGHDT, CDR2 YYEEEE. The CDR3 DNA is TGTGCCAGCAGCTTGCAGGGGGGAGGAACTAATGAAAAACTGTTTTTT. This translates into CASSLQGGGTNEKLFF.

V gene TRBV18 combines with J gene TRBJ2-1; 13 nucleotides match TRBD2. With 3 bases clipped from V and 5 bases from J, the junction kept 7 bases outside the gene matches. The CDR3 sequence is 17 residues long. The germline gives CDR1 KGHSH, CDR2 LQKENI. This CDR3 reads CASSPTSGRALDNEQFF. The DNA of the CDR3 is TGTGCCAGCTCACCTACTAGCGGGAGGGCCTTAGACAATGAGCAGTTCTTC. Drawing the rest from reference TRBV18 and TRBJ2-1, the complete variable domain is NAGVMQNPRHLVRRRGQEARLRCSPMKGHSHVYWYRQLPEEGLKFMVYLQKENIIDESGMPKERFSAEFPKEGPSILRIQQVVRGDSAAYFCASSPTSGRALDNEQFFGPGTRLTVL.

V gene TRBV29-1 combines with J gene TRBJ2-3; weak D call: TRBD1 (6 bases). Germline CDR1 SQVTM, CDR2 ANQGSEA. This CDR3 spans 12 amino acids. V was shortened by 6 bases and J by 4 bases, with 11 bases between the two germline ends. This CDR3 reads CSVQQGPDTQYF. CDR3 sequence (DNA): TGCAGCGTCCAACAGGGCCCAGATACGCAGTATTTT.

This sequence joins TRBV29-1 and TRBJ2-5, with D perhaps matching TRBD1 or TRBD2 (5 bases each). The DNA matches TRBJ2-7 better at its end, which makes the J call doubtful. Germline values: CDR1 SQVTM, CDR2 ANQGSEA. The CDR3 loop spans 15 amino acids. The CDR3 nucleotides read TGCAGCGTGGTATTTCGGGACCGCGGCTCCTACGAGCAGTACTTC. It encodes CSVVFRDRGSYEQYF.

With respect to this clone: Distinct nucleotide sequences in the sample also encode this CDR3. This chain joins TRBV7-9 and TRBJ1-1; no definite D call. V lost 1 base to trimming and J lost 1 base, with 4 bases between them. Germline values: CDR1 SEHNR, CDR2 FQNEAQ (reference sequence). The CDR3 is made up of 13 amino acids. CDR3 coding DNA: TGTGCCAGCAGCTTAGTTGGGAACACTGAAGCTTTCTTT. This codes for CASSLVGNTEAFF.

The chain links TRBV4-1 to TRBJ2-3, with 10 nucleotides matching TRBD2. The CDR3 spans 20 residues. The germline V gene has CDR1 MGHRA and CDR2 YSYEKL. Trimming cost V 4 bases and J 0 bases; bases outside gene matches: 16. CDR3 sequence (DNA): TGCGCCAGCAGCCTAACCTCCGTAGCGGGAGGACCAAAAAGCACAGATACGCAGTATTTT. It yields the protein CASSLTSVAGGPKSTDTQYF.

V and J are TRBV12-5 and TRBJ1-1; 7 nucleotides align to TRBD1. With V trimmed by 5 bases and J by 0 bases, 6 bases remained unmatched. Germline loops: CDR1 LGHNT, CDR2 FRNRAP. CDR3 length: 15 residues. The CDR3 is CASGTLQGMNTEAFF. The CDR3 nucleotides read TGTGCTAGTGGTACCCTACAGGGGATGAACACTGAAGCTTTCTTT.

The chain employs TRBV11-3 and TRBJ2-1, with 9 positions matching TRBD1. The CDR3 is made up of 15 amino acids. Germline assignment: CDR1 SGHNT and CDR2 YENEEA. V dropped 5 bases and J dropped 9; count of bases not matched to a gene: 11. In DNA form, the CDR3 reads TGTGCCAGCAGCCAACAGGGGGCATCCCGTTTTGAGCAGTTCTTC. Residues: CASSQQGASRFEQFF.

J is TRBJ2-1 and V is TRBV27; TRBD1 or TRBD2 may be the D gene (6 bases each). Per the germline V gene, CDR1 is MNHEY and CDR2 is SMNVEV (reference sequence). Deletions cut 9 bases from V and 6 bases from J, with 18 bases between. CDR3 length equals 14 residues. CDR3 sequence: CASMRWGASNEQFF. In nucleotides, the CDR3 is TGTGCCAGTATGAGATGGGGGGCTAGCAATGAGCAGTTCTTC.

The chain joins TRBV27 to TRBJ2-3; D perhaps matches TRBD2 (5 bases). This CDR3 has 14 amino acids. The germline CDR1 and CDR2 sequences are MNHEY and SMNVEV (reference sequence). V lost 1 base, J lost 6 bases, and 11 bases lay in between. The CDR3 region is CASSLFFTGDTQYF. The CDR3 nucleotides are TGTGCCAGCAGTTTATTCTTCACGGGGGATACGCAGTATTTT.

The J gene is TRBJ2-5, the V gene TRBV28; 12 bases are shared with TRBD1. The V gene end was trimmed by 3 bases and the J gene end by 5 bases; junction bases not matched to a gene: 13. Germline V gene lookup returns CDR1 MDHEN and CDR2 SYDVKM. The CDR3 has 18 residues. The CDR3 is CASSFHLRDRGLSETQYF. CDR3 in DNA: TGTGCCAGCAGTTTCCACCTCCGGGACAGGGGGCTGTCGGAGACCCAGTACTTC.

CDR3 nucleotide sequence: TGTGCCAGCAGCCAAGAAACCCCGCTAGCGGGAACGGAGACCCAGTACTTC. Translating it yields CASSQETPLAGTETQYF. The rearrangement joins TRBV14 to TRBJ2-5; 9 bases are a match to TRBD2. CDR3 length: 17 amino acids. After removal of 0 bases from V and 5 bases from J, the junction contained 10 bases not matched to a gene. Germline V gene data show CDR1 as SGHDN and CDR2 as FVKESK. The entire variable domain, with the rest obtained from reference TRBV14 and TRBJ2-5, is as follows: EAGVTQFPSHSVIEKGQTVTLRCDPISGHDNLYWYRRVMGKEIKFLLHFVKESKQDESGMPNNRFLAERTGGTYSTLKVQPAELEDSGVYFCASSQETPLAGTETQYFGPGTRLLVL.

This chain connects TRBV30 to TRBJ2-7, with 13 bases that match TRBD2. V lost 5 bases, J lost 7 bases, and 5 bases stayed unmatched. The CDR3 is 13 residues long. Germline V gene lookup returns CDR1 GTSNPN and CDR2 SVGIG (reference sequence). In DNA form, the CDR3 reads TGTGCCTGGGCGGGGACTAGCGGGATTGAGCAGTACTTC. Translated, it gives CAWAGTSGIEQYF.

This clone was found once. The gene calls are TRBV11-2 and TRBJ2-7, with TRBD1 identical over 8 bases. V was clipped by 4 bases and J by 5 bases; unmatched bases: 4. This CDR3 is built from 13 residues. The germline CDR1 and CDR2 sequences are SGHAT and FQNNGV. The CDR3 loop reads CASSYRTGHEQYF. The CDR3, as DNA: TGTGCCAGCAGCTACCGGACAGGGCACGAGCAGTACTTC.

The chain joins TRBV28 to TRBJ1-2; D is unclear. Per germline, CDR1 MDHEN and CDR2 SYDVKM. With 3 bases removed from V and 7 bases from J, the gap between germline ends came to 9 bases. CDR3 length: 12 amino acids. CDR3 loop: CASSFTTSGYTF. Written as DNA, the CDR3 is TGTGCCAGCAGTTTTACGACGTCTGGCTACACCTTC.